This is a list of T cell receptor beta chains from one sample in a study of shared clonotypes between healthy human individuals. The protocol was immunoSEQ multiplex PCR, while the TCRdb copy is restricted to in-frame clones and leaves out a portion. The data hold roughly 2.2 million clones, with approximately 90% observed a single time. What was sequenced was naive CD4+ T cells from PBMCs. All receptors come from a man between 18 and 35 years old in good health. Some clones in this sample may be carry-over from other donors' samples. Each CDR3 is given with its conserved first and last residue. The D gene is left open where the match is weak. Only part of the rows carry a size: once, few, many, or a class if the clone is expanded.

v_gene	j_gene	d_gene	abundance	CDR3nt	CDR3aa
TRBV6-1	TRBJ2-7	TRBD1	once	TGTGCCGGTGGAAACAGGGGTTCTTCCTACGAGCAGTACTTC	CAGGNRGSSYEQYF
TRBV7-2	TRBJ2-1	TRBD1	-	TGTGCCAGCAGCTTAAAGAGGGGGCCCCCCTACAATGAGCAGTTCTTC	CASSLKRGPPYNEQFF
TRBV28	TRBJ2-1	TRBD2	-	TGTGCCAGCAGTTTGAACCCCGCCGGGACTAGCGGGCCCAGCTCCTACAATGAGCAGTTCTTC	CASSLNPAGTSGPSSYNEQFF
TRBV29-1	TRBJ1-2	TRBD1	-	TGCAGCGTTGAAGATTCCAAATGGCAGGGGGTACTAGGCTACACCTTC	CSVEDSKWQGVLGYTF
TRBV30	TRBJ1-5	-	-	TGTGCCTGGAGTGTACTGGCAGGCGGTCAGCCCCAGCATTTT	CAWSVLAGGQPQHF
TRBV11-1	TRBJ2-3	TRBD2	-	TGTGCCAGCAGCCCGGGTCCCCGGACTAGCGGACCCCCCAGGATGCAGTATTTT	CASSPGPRTSGPPRMQYF
TRBV5-1	TRBJ2-1	TRBD2	-	TGCGCCAGCAGCTCAACCATGACTAGCGTCCAAAAGGGGCAGTTCTTC	CASSSTMTSVQKGQFF
TRBV28	TRBJ1-1	-	-	TGTGCCAGCAGGGAGCAGGGGATAAGTGAAGCTTTCTTT	CASREQGISEAFF
TRBV7-2	TRBJ2-7	TRBD1	-	TGTGCCAGCAGCTTAGCACTGCTCCGGGACAGGGGTCTCTACGAGCAGTACTTC	CASSLALLRDRGLYEQYF
TRBV2	TRBJ1-4	TRBD1	-	TGTGCCAGCAGTGGACAGGGAGCACTTAATGAAAAACTGTTTTTT	CASSGQGALNEKLFF
TRBV28	TRBJ1-4	-	-	TGTGCCAGCAGTACCCCCCGGGGGCAGGAGGCGGAAAAACTGTTTTTT	CASSTPRGQEAEKLFF
TRBV27	TRBJ2-5	-	-	TGTGCCAGCAGTCCAACGACACGACTACATCGGTTCACCCAGTACTTC	CASSPTTRLHRFTQYF
TRBV15	TRBJ2-3	-	-	TGTGCCACCAGCAGAGGTTGGGAGGGGGAGCTATTTTTT	CATSRGWEGELFF
TRBV9	TRBJ2-5	TRBD1	once	TGTGCCAGCAGCGTCGACAGGGGCGGGGAGACCCAGTACTTC	CASSVDRGGETQYF
TRBV19	TRBJ2-2	-	-	TGTGCCAGTAGTCCACCTAATGGACCATACACCGGGGAGCTGTTTTTT	CASSPPNGPYTGELFF
TRBV28	TRBJ1-5	TRBD1	-	TGTGCCAGCAGTTCCCATCACAGGGGGAACAATCAGCCCCAGCATTTT	CASSSHHRGNNQPQHF
TRBV5-1	TRBJ1-2	-	-	TGCGCCAGCAGCTTGGATGGGCCAGGAGATGGCTACACCTTC	CASSLDGPGDGYTF
TRBV29-1	TRBJ2-1	-	-	TGCAGCGTTTTCAGGAGCTCCTACAATGAGCAGTTCTTC	CSVFRSSYNEQFF
TRBV6-5	TRBJ1-2	TRBD1	-	TGTGCCAGCAGTAGGGACAGGCAACTTCTCTATGGCTACACCTTC	CASSRDRQLLYGYTF
TRBV7-3	TRBJ2-3	TRBD2	-	TGTGCCAGCAGCCCCCGAGCGGCTAGCGGGAGGGCTGATACGCAGTATTTT	CASSPRAASGRADTQYF
TRBV7-9	TRBJ2-6	-	-	TGTGCCAGCAGCTTAGGGGACTGGAGCTCTGGGGCCAACGTCCTGACTTTC	CASSLGDWSSGANVLTF
TRBV5-1	TRBJ2-3	-	-	TGCGCCAGCAGCCGGAGGGCAGGAGGACCTAGCACAGATACGCAGTATTTT	CASSRRAGGPSTDTQYF
TRBV6-1	TRBJ1-2	-	-	TGTGCCAGCAGTGAAGCATCAACGGGGATAGCTAACTATGGCTACACCTTC	CASSEASTGIANYGYTF
TRBV5-1	TRBJ1-2	TRBD1	-	TGCGCCAGCAGCAGCCTCCGGGACAGGGGAGTTGGCTACACCTTC	CASSSLRDRGVGYTF
TRBV18	TRBJ2-7	TRBD1	-	TGTGCCAGCTCCCGGACAGGGGACGAGCAGTACTTC	CASSRTGDEQYF
TRBV19	TRBJ1-5	TRBD1	-	TGTGCCAGTACGGAAAATGGACAGGGTGGTCAGCCCCAGCATTTT	CASTENGQGGQPQHF
TRBV7-3	TRBJ2-5	TRBD2	-	TGTGCCAGCAGCGTAGGCACTAGCGGGAGTAGCCAGTACTTC	CASSVGTSGSSQYF
TRBV9	TRBJ1-4	-	-	TGTGCCAGCAGCGTAGGGTCGGGTCCCTGGGGAAAGAGACTGTTTTTT	CASSVGSGPWGKRLFF
TRBV9	TRBJ1-3	-	-	TGTGCCAGCAGCGTCGGGGCCGACACCATATATTTT	CASSVGADTIYF
TRBV4-1	TRBJ1-2	-	-	TGCGCCAGCAGCCATGGACGTTCAGGGGCCTTAGAGTATGGCTACACCTTC	CASSHGRSGALEYGYTF
TRBV15	TRBJ1-2	-	-	TGTGCCACCAGTCAGGGTAACTATGGCTACACCTTC	CATSQGNYGYTF